These 23 T cell receptor beta chains were all obtained from the same sample, sequenced in a study of OX40 agonist ivuxolimab in advanced cancers. Libraries were prepared by immunoSEQ multiplex PCR; TCRdb keeps only in-frame clonotypes and omits some of them. The sample lists about 79,000 clones, approximately 94% occurring once. The material sequenced was CD4+ or CD8+ T cells sorted from blood, taken in a trial of the OX40 agonist ivuxolimab. All receptors derive from an adult with an advanced solid tumor such as melanoma, head and neck, liver or kidney cancer.

With regard to this clone: Different DNA sequences within this sample yield the same CDR3. V is TRBV12-5 and J is TRBJ2-1, with D maybe TRBD2 (5 bases). Trimming removed 0 bases at V and 0 bases at J, with 12 bases between. The CDR3 is made up of 17 amino acids. Per the germline V gene, CDR1 is LGHNT and CDR2 is FRNRAP. CDR3 in amino acids: CASGLVLSGSSYNEQFF. Here the CDR3 DNA reads TGTGCTAGTGGTTTGGTACTGTCGGGGAGCTCCTACAATGAGCAGTTCTTC. Variable domain in full (rest from reference TRBV12-5 and TRBJ2-1): DARVTQTPRHKVTEMGQEVTMRCQPILGHNTVFWYRQTMMQGLELLAYFRNRAPLDDSGMPKDRFSAEMPDATLATLKIQPSEPRDSAVYFCASGLVLSGSSYNEQFFGPGTRLTVL.

V usage is TRBV27 and J usage is TRBJ2-7, with D tentatively TRBD1 (6 bases). V was clipped by 6 bases and J by 10 bases, with 19 bases between them. This CDR3 is built from 13 residues. Germline V lookup: CDR1 MNHEY, CDR2 SMNVEV (reference sequence). This CDR3 is CASRELEGGQQYF. DNA of the CDR3: TGTGCCAGCAGGGAGCTAGAAGGGGGACAACAGTACTTC.

The chain couples TRBV25-1 to TRBJ1-2; maybe TRBD1 (5 bases). Trimming removed 5 bases from V and 0 bases from J, with 10 bases in between. This CDR3 has 14 residues. Per the germline V gene, CDR1 is MGHDK and CDR2 is SYGVNS. CDR3 amino acids: CASSPGGSNYGYTF. The CDR3 nucleotides are TGTGCCAGCAGTCCCGGGGGATCTAACTATGGCTACACCTTC.

The CDR3 loop is CASSPIGPGGNTGELFF. For the CDR3, the DNA is TGCGCCAGCAGCCCGATCGGCCCGGGAGGGAACACCGGGGAGCTGTTTTTT. The rearrangement uses TRBV4-3 and TRBJ2-2; 7 bases agree with TRBD2. The V and J ends lost 4 bases and 1 base, in that order; junction bases with no gene match: 9. The CDR3 is made up of 17 amino acids. Germline V gene sequence: CDR1 LGHNA, CDR2 YSLEER.

The CDR3 loop is CASSPGGGGAGETQYF. The CDR3 region has the DNA TGTGCCAGCAGCCCAGGGGGCGGGGGGGCCGGAGAGACCCAGTACTTC. The rearrangement uses TRBV13 and TRBJ2-5; possibly TRBD2 for D (9 bases). The V and J ends lost 5 bases and 4 bases respectively, with 20 bases between them. Germline lookup yields CDR1 PRHDT and CDR2 FYEKMQ (reference sequence). CDR3 size: 16 residues.

V gene TRBV7-9 combines with J gene TRBJ2-7, with no clear D. The CDR3 runs 16 residues. Per the germline V gene, CDR1 is SEHNR and CDR2 is FQNEAQ (reference sequence). V was clipped by 6 bases and J by 0 bases, with 18 bases between them. DNA of the CDR3: TGTGCCAGCAGGTCATCCAGTCTCCTGAGCTCCTACGAGCAGTACTTC. This sequence encodes CASRSSSLLSSYEQYF.

The chain carries TRBV15 and TRBJ2-7; TRBD2 might be the D (7 bases). The germline V and J ends were trimmed by 5 bases and 1 base, with 21 bases remaining between them. There are 17 residues in the CDR3. Germline assignment: CDR1 LNHNV and CDR2 YYDKDF (reference sequence). The DNA for the CDR3 is TGTGCCACCAGCGACTCTAGGGGGGGAAAACCTTCCTACGAGCAGTACTTC. This sequence encodes CATSDSRGGKPSYEQYF. Using reference TRBV15 and TRBJ2-7 for the parts outside the CDR3, the full variable domain is DAMVIQNPRYQVTQFGKPVTLSCSQTLNHNVMYWYQQKSSQAPKLLFHYYDKDFNNEADTPDNFQSRRPNTSFCFLDIRSPGLGDTAMYLCATSDSRGGKPSYEQYFGPGTRLTVT.

This chain connects TRBV11-2 to TRBJ2-5; a weak D match, TRBD1 (6 bases). Germline loops: CDR1 SGHAT, CDR2 FQNNGV. CDR3 length: 17 amino acids. Trimming pared 3 bases from V and 0 bases from J, leaving 17 bases between. CDR3 nucleotide sequence: TGTGCCAGCAGCTTTACTCAGCGAGGGGGTTACCAAGAGACCCAGTACTTC. Amino acid sequence: CASSFTQRGGYQETQYF.

The chain links TRBV7-9 to TRBJ2-1, with 14 positions matching TRBD2. The germline gives CDR1 SEHNR, CDR2 FQNEAQ (reference sequence). The CDR3 consists of 19 residues. The ends lost 7 bases at V and 10 bases at J; junction bases unmatched: 21. The DNA for the CDR3 is TGTGCCAGCATCAGTCAGGGAATGACTAGCGGGAGGGCCTCAGGGGAGCAGTTCTTC. Translating it yields CASISQGMTSGRASGEQFF. Combining the CDR3 with reference TRBV7-9 and TRBJ2-1 gives the whole variable domain DTGVSQNPRHKITKRGQNVTFRCDPISEHNRLYWYRQTLGQGPEFLTYFQNEAQLEKSRLLSDRFSAERPKGSFSTLEIQRTEQGDSAMYLCASISQGMTSGRASGEQFFGPGTRLTVL.

The genes are TRBV18 and TRBJ2-1, with TRBD2 identical over 9 bases. This CDR3 contains 15 residues. CDR1 and CDR2 from the germline V gene are KGHSH and LQKENI. V was clipped by 3 bases and J by 9 bases; unmatched bases: 9. The CDR3 DNA reads TGTGCCAGCTCACCCGGGACTAGCCTCTTGAGTGAGCAGTTCTTC. Protein: CASSPGTSLLSEQFF. Full variable domain (remainder filled in from reference TRBV18 and TRBJ2-1): NAGVMQNPRHLVRRRGQEARLRCSPMKGHSHVYWYRQLPEEGLKFMVYLQKENIIDESGMPKERFSAEFPKEGPSILRIQQVVRGDSAAYFCASSPGTSLLSEQFFGPGTRLTVL.

The chain recombines TRBV29-1 with TRBJ2-7; D is possibly TRBD1 (6 bases). The CDR3 is 11 residues long. Germline V gene lookup returns CDR1 SQVTM and CDR2 ANQGSEA. Between the trimmed V and J ends, which lost 4 bases and 3 bases, there was a span of 7 bases. The CDR3 here is CSVGTDYEQYF. Written as DNA, the CDR3 is TGCAGCGTTGGGACAGACTACGAGCAGTACTTC.

The rearrangement uses TRBV19 and TRBJ1-1; a weak D match, TRBD1 (5 bases). CDR3 length: 13 amino acids. V lost 6 bases, J lost 2 bases, and 10 bases lay in between. The germline gives CDR1 LNHDA, CDR2 SQIVND (reference sequence). CDR3 region: CASRSRGNTEAFF. In DNA, the CDR3 is TGTGCCAGTAGATCTAGGGGAAACACTGAAGCTTTCTTT.

This chain joins TRBV5-6 and TRBJ2-7; perhaps D is TRBD1 or TRBD2 (5 bases each). The germline gives CDR1 SGHDT, CDR2 YYEEEE. V was pared by 2 bases and J by 4 bases, with 10 bases between. The CDR3 is 13 amino acids. CDR3 bases: TGTGCCAGCAGCTTTGAGGGGCTGTACGAGCAGTACTTC. This codes for CASSFEGLYEQYF.

The V gene is TRBV27, the J gene TRBJ1-2; a weak D match, TRBD1 (6 bases). The CDR3 length is 14 residues. CDR1 and CDR2 (germline): MNHEY, SMNVEV (reference sequence). Deletions cut 5 bases from V and 6 bases from J, with 16 bases between. CDR3 in DNA: TGTGCCAGCAGTCCGCAGGGGCCAGGAAATGGCTACACCTTC. Its protein is CASSPQGPGNGYTF.

With respect to this clone: This is likely an artifact of a read error, given a far larger clone one base away. The chain is built from TRBV5-5 and TRBJ2-7; TRBD1 matches at 7 bases. Germline V lookup: CDR1 SGHKS, CDR2 YYEKEE (reference sequence). V was pared by 3 bases and J by 1 base, with 1 base of the junction left unmatched. The CDR3 loop spans 13 amino acids. This CDR3 is CASSSGQSYEQYF. CDR3 bases: TGTGCCAGCAGCTCGGGACAGTCCTACGAGCAGTACTTC.

V gene TRBV11-2 combines with J gene TRBJ2-4; 10 nucleotides agree with TRBD1. V was pared by 3 bases and J by 0 bases, with 11 bases of the junction left unmatched. The CDR3 is 19 amino acids. Germline V gene lookup returns CDR1 SGHAT and CDR2 FQNNGV. This CDR3 is CASSFTGTGEFLAKNIQYF. As DNA, the CDR3 is TGTGCCAGCAGCTTTACCGGGACAGGGGAATTCTTAGCCAAAAACATTCAGTACTTC.

The chain combines TRBV5-6 with TRBJ2-1; TRBD2 is a possible D gene (6 bases). CDR1 is SGHDT, CDR2 YYEEEE, per germline. V was shortened by 4 bases and J by 10 bases, with 12 bases between the two germline ends. There are 12 residues in the CDR3. The CDR3 DNA reads as TGTGCCAGCAGCCCCCACAGCGGGGAGCAGTTCTTC. It codes for CASSPHSGEQFF. The full variable domain, completed using reference TRBV5-6 and TRBJ2-1, is DAGVTQSPTHLIKTRGQQVTLRCSPKSGHDTVSWYQQALGQGPQFIFQYYEEEERQRGNFPDRFSGHQFPNYSSELNVNALLLGDSALYLCASSPHSGEQFFGPGTRLTVL.

J is TRBJ2-1 and V is TRBV9; D tentatively fits TRBD1 or TRBD2 (6 bases each). The germline gives CDR1 SGDLS, CDR2 YYNGEE. CDR3 length: 15 amino acids. V was trimmed by 3 bases and J by 3 bases, leaving 13 bases between them. CDR3 DNA sequence: TGTGCCAGCAGCGAGGGGGGTCAGGTCTACAATGAGCAGTTCTTC. This translates into CASSEGGQVYNEQFF.

The chain recombines TRBV2 with TRBJ1-2; TRBD1 matches 9 bases. This CDR3 region has 15 residues. The V gene end was trimmed by 5 bases and the J gene end by 1 base; junction bases not matched to a gene: 5. Germline V lookup: CDR1 SNHLY, CDR2 FYNNEI. The CDR3 DNA reads as TGTGCCAGCAGTCCCGACAGGGGGGTTAACTATGGCTACACCTTC. It translates to CASSPDRGVNYGYTF.

This clone has a single count. V gene TRBV11-2 combines with J gene TRBJ2-1; D remains unclear. The V end was cut by 5 bases, the J end by 4 bases, with 9 bases between. This CDR3 region has 13 residues. Germline-derived CDR1 and CDR2 are SGHAT and FQNNGV. The CDR3 protein is CASSPNTYNEQFF. CDR3 in DNA: TGTGCCAGCAGCCCCAACACTTACAATGAGCAGTTCTTC.

A single count supports this clone. The chain uses TRBV7-6 and TRBJ2-7; TRBD2 matches at 8 bases. Germline V lookup: CDR1 SGHVS, CDR2 FNYEAQ. The CDR3 spans 14 residues. The V gene end was trimmed by 2 bases and the J gene end by 3 bases; junction bases not matched to a gene: 3. DNA for the CDR3: TGTGCCAGCAGCTTATCTACTAGCGGCTACGAGCAGTACTTC. Amino acids: CASSLSTSGYEQYF.

This chain uses TRBV19 with TRBJ2-2, with TRBD2 matching over 11 bases. Germline V gives CDR1 LNHDA, CDR2 SQIVND (reference sequence). Unmatched junction bases numbered 7, after V lost 4 bases and J lost 6 bases. This CDR3 contains 16 residues. CDR3 residues: CASSTIAGGPSGELFF. Written as DNA, the CDR3 is TGTGCCAGTAGTACTATAGCGGGAGGGCCCTCCGGGGAGCTGTTTTTT.

This chain joins TRBV7-8 and TRBJ2-3, with 10 bases identical to TRBD2. There are 16 residues in the CDR3. Germline loops: CDR1 SGHVS, CDR2 FQNEAQ. J gave up 5 bases and V 2 bases, and 7 bases lay outside the gene matches. This CDR3 is CASSLKAGGPLDTQYF. The CDR3 coding sequence is TGTGCCAGCAGCTTAAAAGCGGGAGGGCCTTTAGATACGCAGTATTTT.